These T cell receptor beta chains were read from a single sample in a study of tumor-infiltrating lymphocytes in localized non-small cell lung cancer. Only in-frame clones appear in the TCRdb table, and some are missing; sequencing was by immunoSEQ multiplex PCR. The sample includes approximately 9,000 clones, about 72% of them seen just once. Sample: lung tumor tissue. The receptors stem from a human donor with non-small cell lung cancer. The CDR3 runs from the conserved cysteine through the conserved F or W. Each record gives: clone size, D gene, J gene, V gene, CDR3 length, CDR3 protein, CDR3 DNA. The D gene is left open where the match is weak. The size field is filled for only some rows; it gives once, few, many or a size class.

size: NA; D: NA; J: TRBJ2-3; V: TRBV7-2; length: 17; CDR3: CASSLAAGGPPRDTQYF; DNA: TGTGCCAGCAGCTTAGCCGCCGGAGGGCCCCCGCGGGATACGCAGTATTTT
size: NA; D: NA; J: TRBJ1-5; V: TRBV19; length: 13; CDR3: CASSISFNQPQHF; DNA: TGTGCCAGTAGTATCTCGTTCAATCAGCCCCAGCATTTT
size: NA; D: TRBD1; J: TRBJ1-1; V: TRBV30; length: 11; CDR3: CAWSVRGRAFF; DNA: TGTGCCTGGAGTGTCAGGGGGCGAGCTTTCTTT
size: NA; D: TRBD1; J: TRBJ2-2; V: TRBV10-3; length: 16; CDR3: CAINLGQGANTGELFF; DNA: TGTGCCATCAACCTGGGACAGGGGGCGAACACCGGGGAGCTGTTTTTT
size: NA; D: TRBD1; J: TRBJ1-1; V: TRBV18; length: 15; CDR3: CASSRGTGLNTEAFF; DNA: TGTGCCAGCTCACGGGGGACAGGGCTGAACACTGAAGCTTTCTTT
size: NA; D: NA; J: TRBJ1-5; V: TRBV19; length: 13; CDR3: CASSPGPLKPQHF; DNA: TGTGCCAGTAGTCCGGGACCGTTAAAGCCCCAGCATTTT
size: few; D: NA; J: TRBJ2-5; V: TRBV30; length: 14; CDR3: CAWSVPGAGETQYF; DNA: TGTGCCTGGAGTGTCCCGGGAGCAGGGGAGACCCAGTACTTC
size: few; D: NA; J: TRBJ2-3; V: TRBV14; length: 15; CDR3: CASSQDFRPTDTQYF; DNA: TGTGCCAGCAGCCAAGATTTTCGGCCGACAGATACGCAGTATTTT
size: NA; D: TRBD2; J: TRBJ2-7; V: TRBV5-4; length: 15; CDR3: CASGPSGSPTYEQYF; DNA: TGTGCCAGCGGACCGAGCGGGAGTCCTACCTACGAGCAGTACTTC
size: NA; D: NA; J: TRBJ1-1; V: TRBV11-2; length: 14; CDR3: CASSPRRGVPEAFF; DNA: TGTGCCAGCAGCCCACGGAGGGGGGTCCCCGAAGCTTTCTTT
size: NA; D: TRBD2; J: TRBJ2-1; V: TRBV6-1; length: 12; CDR3: CATEGLAVEQFF; DNA: TGTGCCACCGAGGGACTAGCGGTGGAGCAGTTCTTC
size: NA; D: NA; J: TRBJ1-5; V: TRBV2; length: 13; CDR3: CASSGRGGQPQHF; DNA: TGTGCCAGCAGTGGTAGGGGCGGACAGCCCCAGCATTTT
size: NA; D: NA; J: TRBJ2-1; V: TRBV6-6; length: 12; CDR3: CASSYFGLEQFF; DNA: TGTGCCAGCAGTTACTTCGGACTTGAGCAGTTCTTC
size: few; D: NA; J: TRBJ2-6; V: TRBV9; length: 15; CDR3: CASSVDWTGANVLTF; DNA: TGTGCCAGCAGCGTAGACTGGACTGGGGCCAACGTCCTGACTTTC
size: NA; D: TRBD1; J: TRBJ1-1; V: TRBV5-5; length: 13; CDR3: CASSATQGFEAFF; DNA: TGTGCCAGCAGCGCAACACAGGGGTTTGAAGCTTTCTTT